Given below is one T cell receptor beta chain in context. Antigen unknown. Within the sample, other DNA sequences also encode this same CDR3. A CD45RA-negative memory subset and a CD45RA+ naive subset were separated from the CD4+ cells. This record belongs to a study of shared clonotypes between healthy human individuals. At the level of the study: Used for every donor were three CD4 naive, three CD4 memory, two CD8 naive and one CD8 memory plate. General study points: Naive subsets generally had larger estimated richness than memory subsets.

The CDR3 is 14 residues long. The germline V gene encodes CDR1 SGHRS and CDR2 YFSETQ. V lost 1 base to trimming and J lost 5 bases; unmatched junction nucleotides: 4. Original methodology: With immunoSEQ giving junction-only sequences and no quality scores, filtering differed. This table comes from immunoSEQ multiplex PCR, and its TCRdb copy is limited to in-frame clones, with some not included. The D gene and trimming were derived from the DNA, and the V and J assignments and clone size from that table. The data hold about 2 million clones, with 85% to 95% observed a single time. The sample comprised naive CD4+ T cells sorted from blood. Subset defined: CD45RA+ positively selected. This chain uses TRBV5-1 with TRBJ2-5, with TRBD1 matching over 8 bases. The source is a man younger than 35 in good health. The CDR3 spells CASSLQGAGETQYF. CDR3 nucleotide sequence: TGCGCCAGCAGCTTGCAGGGGGCTGGGGAGACCCAGTACTTC. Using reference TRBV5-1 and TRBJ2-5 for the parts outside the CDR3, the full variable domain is KAGVTQTPRYLIKTRGQQVTLSCSPISGHRSVSWYQQTPGQGLQFLFEYFSETQRNKGNFPGRFSGRQFSNSRSEMNVSTLELGDSALYLCASSLQGAGETQYFGPGTRLLVL.